Below are 25 T cell receptor beta chains sequenced from a single sample in a study of human T cells and chemical hapten exposure. TCRdb called the RACE reads again in MiXCR, with one record for every CDR3 protein. The sample consists of some 400,000 distinct CDR3 sequences, approximately 4.4% of them appearing once. As for time point: patch test 1, 2 weeks after DPC sensitization. Described treatment: therapeutic diphenylcyclopropenone sensitization with weekly scalp DPC. Sequences were derived from whole blood, sampled in connection with sensitization to the hapten diphenylcyclopropenone (DPC). All receptors come from a woman aged 45-65 years with alopecia areata. Some clones in this sample may be carry-over from other donors' samples.

This clonotype was picked up many times. V gene TRBV20-1 combines with J gene TRBJ2-7, with 10 bases matching TRBD1. This CDR3 region has 14 residues. Germline trimming cut 4 bases from V and 6 bases from J; bases unmatched to any gene: 9. Germline loops: CDR1 DFQATT, CDR2 SNEGSKA (reference sequence). The CDR3 loop reads CSAIPRDRGREQYF. The CDR3 nucleotides are TGCAGTGCTATTCCCCGGGACAGGGGACGCGAGCAGTACTTC.

This clonotype was seen ten or more times. The chain has TRBV7-2 and TRBJ2-3; D tentatively fits TRBD1 or TRBD2 (5 bases each). CDR1 is SGHTA, CDR2 FQGNSA, per germline. V lost 6 bases, J lost 0 bases, and 19 bases lay in between. The CDR3 contains 17 residues. Written as DNA, the CDR3 is TGTGCCAGCAGGTTAACGGGCATGGGGGATAGCACAGATACGCAGTATTTT. Translating it yields CASRLTGMGDSTDTQYF.

This clonotype was seen at least ten times. V and J are TRBV7-2 and TRBJ2-5; 7 bases are shared with TRBD2. The CDR3 is 15 amino acids. Looked up from germline, CDR1 is SGHTA and CDR2 is FQGNSA. V gave up 3 bases and J gave up 1 base; unmatched junction bases: 5. The CDR3, as DNA: TGTGCCAGCAGCTTGGGAGCGGGACGCCAAGAGACCCAGTACTTC. Residues: CASSLGAGRQETQYF.

A word on this clonotype: Since a much larger clone is just one base distant, this may be a read error. The CDR3 here is CASSLTPHVGRTTYNDQFF. The CDR3 nucleotides read TGTGCCAGCAGCTTAACCCCCCACGTCGGGCGAACCACCTACAATGACCAGTTCTTC. The V and J genes are TRBV7-6 and TRBJ2-1; the D is unclear. Per germline, CDR1 SGHVS and CDR2 FNYEAQ. CDR3 length equals 19 residues.

This clonotype was picked up many times. V usage is TRBV5-1 and J usage is TRBJ2-1; unclear D gene. V lost 4 bases to trimming and J lost 8 bases, with 13 bases between them. The germline gives CDR1 SGHRS, CDR2 YFSETQ. The CDR3 has 13 residues. CDR3 coding DNA: TGCGCCAGCAGCCCCGGGCCAGGAGATGAGCAGTTCTTC. This sequence encodes CASSPGPGDEQFF.

V is TRBV30 and J is TRBJ2-7, with a weak D call TRBD2 (5 bases). This CDR3 region has 13 residues. Germline-derived CDR1 and CDR2 are GTSNPN and SVGIG (reference sequence). The V and J ends lost 4 bases and 2 bases respectively, with 12 bases between them. In nucleotides, the CDR3 is TGTGCCTGGATGGAAGCGGCCCCCTACGAGCAGTACTTC. This translates into CAWMEAAPYEQYF. Based on the CDR3 plus reference TRBV30 and TRBJ2-7, the full variable domain is SQTIHQWPATLVQPVGSPLSLECTVEGTSNPNLYWYRQAAGRGLQLLFYSVGIGQISSEVPQNLSASRPQDRQFILSSKKLLLSDSGFYLCAWMEAAPYEQYFGPGTRLTVT.

This clonotype was detected a few times. J is TRBJ1-1 and V is TRBV7-9, with 9 nucleotides matching TRBD1. CDR1 SEHNR and CDR2 FQNEAQ come from the germline V gene (reference sequence). This CDR3 region has 12 residues. V was clipped by 10 bases and J by 2 bases; unmatched bases: 2. CDR3 sequence (DNA): TGTGCCATGGGACAGGGAAACACTGAAGCTTTCTTT. It encodes CAMGQGNTEAFF.

V gene TRBV4-3 combines with J gene TRBJ2-5, with D maybe TRBD2 (5 bases). Germline V gene lookup returns CDR1 LGHNA and CDR2 YSLEER. The CDR3 runs 14 residues. V lost 3 bases and J lost 3, with 11 bases in between. The CDR3 loop is CASSHGLKEETQYF. As DNA, the CDR3 is TGCGCCAGCAGCCACGGACTGAAAGAAGAGACCCAGTACTTC.

This clonotype was counted only a few times. The chain uses TRBV5-6 and TRBJ1-1, with 8 bases matching TRBD1. The CDR3 runs to 14 residues. From germline, CDR1 is SGHDT and CDR2 YYEEEE. V gave up 3 bases and J gave up 3 bases; unmatched junction bases: 4. The CDR3 DNA follows: TGTGCCAGCAGCTCGGACAGGGTGGACACTGAAGCTTTCTTT. Protein product: CASSSDRVDTEAFF.

The rearrangement joins TRBV20-1 to TRBJ1-5; 8 bases fit TRBD1. The germline gives CDR1 DFQATT, CDR2 SNEGSKA (reference sequence). The CDR3 consists of 15 residues. After removal of 0 bases from V and 4 bases from J, the junction contained 5 bases not matched to a gene. CDR3 sequence: CSARDRDRINQPQHF. CDR3 DNA sequence: TGCAGTGCTAGAGATCGGGACAGGATAAATCAGCCCCAGCATTTT.

In its sample, this clonotype was seen many times. V usage is TRBV3-1 and J usage is TRBJ2-4, with D hard to call. This CDR3 spans 13 amino acids. CDR1 is LGHDT, CDR2 YNNKEL, per germline (reference sequence). The V gene lost 2 bases and the J gene lost 9 bases, with 11 bases spanning the gap. The CDR3 sequence is CASSQSRPGIQYF. The CDR3 DNA reads as TGTGCCAGCAGCCAATCCAGGCCGGGCATTCAGTACTTC.

The table lists this clonotype with many counts. The V and J genes are TRBV2 and TRBJ1-4; unclear D gene. Between the trimmed V and J ends, which lost 2 bases and 8 bases, there was a span of 12 bases. Germline V gene data show CDR1 as SNHLY and CDR2 as FYNNEI. The CDR3 has 14 residues. CDR3 nucleotide sequence: TGTGCCAGCAGTGAAAACCTTGTTGGGGAAAAACTGTTTTTT. This gives the protein CASSENLVGEKLFF.

This clonotype was picked up many times. The J gene is TRBJ2-1, the V gene TRBV5-1, with 7 bases matching TRBD2. Germline values: CDR1 SGHRS, CDR2 YFSETQ. With 0 bases clipped from V and 2 bases from J, the junction kept 5 bases outside the gene matches. The CDR3 has 16 residues. CDR3 residues: CASSLAGRGTYNEQFF. The DNA for the CDR3 is TGCGCCAGCAGCTTGGCCGGGCGGGGGACCTACAATGAGCAGTTCTTC.

This clonotype has a handful of counts. The CDR3 DNA follows: TGTGCCACCAGCAGAGACAAACTAGCGGGAGGATTGGATACGCAGTATTTT. It codes for CATSRDKLAGGLDTQYF. This chain uses TRBV15 with TRBJ2-3; 12 positions agree with TRBD2. V lost 0 bases, J lost 6 bases, and 7 bases stayed unmatched. The germline CDR1 and CDR2 sequences are LNHNV and YYDKDF (reference sequence). This CDR3 has 17 amino acids.

This clonotype was counted at least ten times. The rearrangement links TRBV10-3 to TRBJ1-5; 8 bases agree with TRBD1. Germline CDR1 reads ENHRY; CDR2 reads SYGVKD. V trimming: 6 bases; J trimming: 5 bases; junction bases outside the gene matches: 3. The CDR3 length is 13 residues. As DNA, the CDR3 is TGTGCCATCAGGGACAGGGTCGATCAGCCCCAGCATTTT. It yields the protein CAIRDRVDQPQHF.

This clonotype was counted ten times or more. The J gene is TRBJ2-2, the V gene TRBV7-2; TRBD2 matches at 12 bases. The CDR3 covers 18 residues. J gave up 7 bases and V 0 bases, and 9 bases lay outside the gene matches. CDR1 SGHTA and CDR2 FQGNSA come from the germline V gene. CDR3: CASSLAALAGGLDGELFF. The DNA of the CDR3 is TGTGCCAGCAGCTTAGCGGCGCTAGCGGGGGGGCTGGACGGGGAGCTGTTTTTT.

A note on this clonotype: This may be a read error: a much more frequent sequence differs by one nucleotide. The V and J genes are TRBV2 and TRBJ2-3; TRBD2 might be the D (5 bases). Germline V CDR1 and CDR2: SNHLY, FYNNEI. This CDR3 comprises 15 residues. CDR3 loop: CASTELLSSTDTRYF. CDR3 nucleotides: TGTGCCAGCACAGAACTCTTATCTAGCACAGATACGCGGTATTTT. The full variable domain, with the rest looked up from reference TRBV2 and TRBJ2-3, is EPEVTQTPSHQVTQMGQEVILRCVPISNHLYFYWYRQILGQKVEFLVSFYNNEISEKSEIFDDQFSVERPDGSNFTLKIRSTKLEDSAMYFCASTELLSSTDTRYFGPGTRLTVL.

This clonotype was found many times. The chain links TRBV6-2 or TRBV6-3 to TRBJ1-1; D is possibly TRBD1 (6 bases). V was clipped by 0 bases and J by 4 bases, with 15 bases between them. Germline loops: CDR1 MNHEY, CDR2 SVGEGT. The CDR3 runs to 16 residues. The CDR3 protein is CASSYSRTALGTEAFF. Written as DNA, the CDR3 is TGTGCCAGCAGTTACTCCAGGACAGCCCTGGGCACTGAAGCTTTCTTT.

V is TRBV10-3 and J is TRBJ2-3; possibly TRBD2 for D (5 bases). The germline CDR1 and CDR2 sequences are ENHRY and SYGVKD. The germline V and J ends were trimmed by 8 bases and 3 bases, with 12 bases remaining between them. There are 13 residues in the CDR3. The CDR3 DNA follows: TGTGCCATCGGGGTTGGGGAGACAGATACGCAGTATTTT. This sequence encodes CAIGVGETDTQYF.

This clonotype was seen repeatedly, ten times or more. The rearrangement uses TRBV20-1 and TRBJ1-1, with unresolved D. The CDR3 length is 13 residues. The germline gives CDR1 DFQATT, CDR2 SNEGSKA (reference sequence). The V gene lost 6 bases and the J gene lost 4 bases, with 15 bases spanning the gap. The CDR3 loop is CSARPRTGTEAFF. DNA for the CDR3: TGCAGTGCCAGACCCCGCACGGGCACTGAAGCTTTCTTT.

This rearrangement joins TRBV10-3 to TRBJ2-7; D is unclear. CDR1 ENHRY and CDR2 SYGVKD come from the germline V gene. V lost 2 bases to trimming and J lost 3 bases, with 11 bases between them. The CDR3 runs 14 residues. The CDR3 loop is CAISEGFSNYEQYF. In DNA, the CDR3 is TGTGCCATCAGTGAGGGGTTTTCAAACTACGAGCAGTACTTC.

In its sample, this clonotype was seen many times. This chain connects TRBV3-1 to TRBJ1-3; D unresolved. In germline, CDR1 is LGHDT, CDR2 YNNKEL (reference sequence). The V end was cut by 0 bases, the J end by 2 bases, with 8 bases between. The CDR3 totals 15 residues. This CDR3 reads CASSQEPGTGNTIYF. CDR3 sequence (DNA): TGTGCCAGCAGCCAAGAACCCGGGACTGGAAACACCATATATTTT.

In its sample, this clonotype was seen many times. In DNA form, the CDR3 reads TGTGCCAGCTCCGAGGGACAGACCAATCAGCCCCAGCATTTT. Translating gives CASSEGQTNQPQHF. This chain joins TRBV18 and TRBJ1-5, with 7 bases identical to TRBD1. The junction had 5 bases not matched to a gene; V was cut back by 6 bases and J by 3 bases. In germline, CDR1 is KGHSH, CDR2 LQKENI. This CDR3 is built from 14 residues.

This clonotype was counted ten times or more. The chain has TRBV7-2 and TRBJ2-1, with 11 bases that match TRBD2. CDR3 length: 15 amino acids. V was clipped by 5 bases and J by 8 bases; unmatched bases: 8. Germline lookup yields CDR1 SGHTA and CDR2 FQGNSA. CDR3 in DNA: TGTGCCAGCAGCATCGGACTAGCGGGTAAAGATGAGCAGTTCTTC. The encoded protein is CASSIGLAGKDEQFF.

The chain couples TRBV2 to TRBJ1-6; the D gene is possibly TRBD1 (6 bases). This CDR3 comprises 13 residues. From germline, CDR1 is SNHLY and CDR2 FYNNEI. Trimming took 5 bases from V and 10 from J, leaving 12 bases between them. CDR3 amino acids: CASSRTAGSPLHF. CDR3 nucleotides: TGTGCCAGCAGTAGGACAGCGGGATCACCCCTCCACTTT.